This T cell receptor beta chain was identified in a study of blood T cell repertoires in COVID-19. For the study at large: In each case, the material was cDNA or gDNA derived from T cells, B-cell-depleted T cells, or PBMCs.

V was cut by 6 bases and J by 3 bases, with 16 bases left in between. Per germline, CDR1 MRHNA and CDR2 SNTAGT. The CDR3 loop spans 15 amino acids. In the authors' methods: Reference gene primer amplification yielded estimated nucleated cell counts. Clones were sequenced by immunoSEQ multiplex PCR, and TCRdb holds only the in-frame ones, with some missing. V and J calls and clone size are copied from that table; D and trimming were computed from the DNA. There are fewer than 25,000 clones in the sample; approximately 86% occur only once, and 15% to 20% lies in the top ten. The TCR originated in a human donor with acute or convalescent COVID-19. The donor label of this sample is uncertain. Sequencing was performed on peripheral blood. The chain employs TRBV6-4 and TRBJ2-3; TRBD1 might be the D (6 bases). The CDR3 DNA reads as TGTGCCAGCAGCCCGACAGGCGCCGGGACAGATACGCAGTATTTT. Its protein is CASSPTGAGTDTQYF.